These 14 T cell receptor beta chains were all obtained from the same sample, sequenced in a study of cytomegalovirus exposure and HLA in healthy donors. Primers included in the PCR were 60 Vbeta and 13 Jbeta primers. Libraries were prepared by immunoSEQ multiplex PCR; TCRdb keeps only in-frame clonotypes and omits some of them. The table shows approximately 89,000 clones, with 77% occurring only once. The specimen sequenced was PBMCs. Every receptor here comes from a young man in good health and CMV-seronegative.

The chain carries TRBV7-2 and TRBJ2-7; no definite D call. The CDR3 contains 13 residues. Trimming shortened V by 3 bases and J by 4 bases, and 10 bases separated the two germline ends. Germline V CDR1 and CDR2: SGHTA, FQGNSA. As DNA, the CDR3 is TGTGCCAGCAGCTTCACTACAAAATACGAGCAGTACTTC. Its translation: CASSFTTKYEQYF.

The chain combines TRBV7-8 with TRBJ1-2, with TRBD1 matching over 7 bases. The ends lost 5 bases at V and 5 bases at J; junction bases unmatched: 17. CDR1 and CDR2 (germline): SGHVS, FQNEAQ. CDR3 length equals 17 residues. In DNA, the CDR3 is TGTGCCAGCAGCCGCGGGGCCGGACAGGAGCGAGGGTATGGCTACACCTTC. It is translated as CASSRGAGQERGYGYTF.

The genes are TRBV6-6 and TRBJ2-3; weak D call: TRBD1 (6 bases). V gave up 5 bases and J gave up 1 base, with 10 bases separating them. The CDR3 runs to 14 residues. Germline V gene data show CDR1 as MNHNY and CDR2 as SVGAGI (reference sequence). CDR3 residues: CASSTTGRTDTQYF. The DNA for the CDR3 is TGTGCCAGCAGTACAACAGGGCGCACAGATACGCAGTATTTT.

The chain joins TRBV28 to TRBJ2-1; a possible D gene is TRBD2 (7 bases). Germline values: CDR1 MDHEN, CDR2 SYDVKM. CDR3 length: 15 residues. V was shortened by 6 bases and J by 4 bases, with 16 bases between the two germline ends. CDR3: CASSSGGQGYNEQFF. CDR3 coding DNA: TGTGCCAGCAGCTCCGGGGGGCAGGGGTACAATGAGCAGTTCTTC.

A few counts support this clone. J is TRBJ2-3 and V is TRBV4-3, with D perhaps matching TRBD1 (5 bases). Trimming pared 6 bases from V and 2 bases from J, leaving 15 bases between. CDR1 and CDR2 from the germline V gene are LGHNA and YSLEER. The CDR3 runs 15 residues. CDR3 amino acids: CASSLGLLDTDTQYF. The CDR3 DNA reads TGCGCCAGCAGTTTGGGGCTTCTCGACACAGATACGCAGTATTTT.

This rearrangement joins TRBV30 to TRBJ1-3; D gene ambiguous. V lost 2 bases and J lost 4, with 6 bases in between. Per germline, CDR1 GTSNPN and CDR2 SVGIG (reference sequence). The CDR3 extends over 12 amino acids. The CDR3 DNA is TGTGCCTGGAGTCCACAGGGAAACACCATATATTTT. Amino acids: CAWSPQGNTIYF.

This chain connects TRBV19 to TRBJ2-4; D perhaps matches TRBD1 (6 bases). CDR1 and CDR2 (germline): LNHDA, SQIVND (reference sequence). Deletions cut 6 bases from V and 0 bases from J, with 21 bases between. The CDR3 has 18 residues. The CDR3 bases are TGTGCCAGTAGCCTCTTCGGACAGAAGGTGCTAGCCAAAAACATTCAGTACTTC. Protein product: CASSLFGQKVLAKNIQYF. The whole variable domain, remainder taken from reference TRBV19 and TRBJ2-4, is DGGITQSPKYLFRKEGQNVTLSCEQNLNHDAMYWYRQDPGQGLRLIYYSQIVNDFQKGDIAEGYSVSREKKESFPLTVTSAQKNPTAFYLCASSLFGQKVLAKNIQYFGAGTRLSVL.

This clone occurred a few times. The chain employs TRBV18 and TRBJ1-1; TRBD1 matches 10 bases. J lost 1 base, V lost 1 base, and 0 bases had no gene match. The CDR3 covers 15 residues. The germline V gene has CDR1 KGHSH and CDR2 LQKENI. CDR3 nucleotides: TGTGCCAGCTCACCACGGACAGGGGGGAACACTGAAGCTTTCTTT. Amino acid sequence: CASSPRTGGNTEAFF.

CDR3 in DNA: TGTGCCTGGAGTGTACATTTAGACAGCGTCTATAATTCACCCCTCCACTTT. This translates into CAWSVHLDSVYNSPLHF. This rearrangement joins TRBV30 to TRBJ1-6, with D possibly matching TRBD1 (5 bases). Trimming left V 0 bases short and J 3 bases short, with 15 bases between. The CDR3 runs to 17 residues. The germline gives CDR1 GTSNPN, CDR2 SVGIG (reference sequence).

The V gene is TRBV6-5, the J gene TRBJ2-5; a weak D match, TRBD2 (6 bases). The end of the DNA is better explained by TRBJ2-7, so the J call may be wrong. The CDR3 spans 14 residues. Germline CDR1 MNHEY, CDR2 SVGAGI. Here the CDR3 reads CASSLARGGYEQYF. As DNA, the CDR3 is TGTGCCAGCAGCCTTGCCCGGGGAGGTTACGAGCAGTACTTC.

In this sample, this clone is medium-sized. The chain couples TRBV19 to TRBJ2-1; 8 bases fit TRBD2. Germline loops: CDR1 LNHDA, CDR2 SQIVND (reference sequence). Trimming took 5 bases from V and 4 from J; bases not matched to a gene: 7. The CDR3 consists of 15 residues. CDR3 nucleotides: TGTGCCAGTAGTGTCACTAGCGGAGCTTACAATGAGCAGTTCTTC. Its translation is CASSVTSGAYNEQFF.

V usage is TRBV2 and J usage is TRBJ2-3; D remains unclear. CDR3 length: 15 amino acids. V was trimmed by 6 bases and J by 1 base, leaving 14 bases between them. CDR1 SNHLY and CDR2 FYNNEI come from the germline V gene. The CDR3 protein is CASSLQSTGTDTQYF. The CDR3 DNA is TGTGCCAGCAGCCTACAAAGCACAGGCACAGATACGCAGTATTTT.

Comments on this clone: The same CDR3 arises from other DNA sequences in this sample as well. The chain recombines TRBV6-1 with TRBJ2-3; 14 positions match TRBD2. The CDR3 is 15 residues long. Germline assignment: CDR1 MNHNS and CDR2 SASEGT. The J segment lost 4 bases and the V segment lost 4 bases, leaving 1 base of the junction unmatched. The CDR3 sequence: CASSGLAGGPDTQYF. Written as DNA, the CDR3 is TGTGCCAGCAGTGGACTAGCGGGAGGGCCAGATACGCAGTATTTT.

The sample holds one count of this clone. This rearrangement joins TRBV30 to TRBJ2-5; D possibly corresponds to TRBD2 (6 bases). Between the trimmed V and J ends, which lost 0 bases and 4 bases, there was a span of 9 bases. This CDR3 region has 13 residues. CDR1 GTSNPN and CDR2 SVGIG come from the germline V gene (reference sequence). CDR3 region: CAWSVSGGETQYF. The CDR3 DNA reads as TGTGCCTGGAGTGTATCCGGGGGAGAGACCCAGTACTTC.